The source of this T cell receptor beta chain is a study of T cell clonotyping in hematopoietic cell transplantation. Germline assignment: CDR1 MNHNY and CDR2 SVGAGI (reference sequence). The CDR3 sequence is 15 residues long. Trimming removed 0 bases from V and 5 bases from J; junction bases left unmatched: 5. This clone was observed a few times. Lacking the conserved final phenylalanine or tryptophan, this CDR3 likely reflects a read error. Profiling relied on immunoSEQ multiplex PCR, and the TCRdb table lists in-frame clones only, not all of them. The table has around 11,000 clones, 40% to 65% seen once.

The sequence was collected from a female patient in her fifties who had an allogeneic stem cell transplant from an unrelated donor, so the T cells may come from the graft donor. Some clones in this sample may be carry-over from other donors' samples. The chain is built from TRBV6-6 and TRBJ1-1; TRBD1 matches at 8 bases. The sequencing here drew on peripheral blood mononuclear cells, taken 100 days after allogeneic stem cell transplant. The CDR3 spells CASSYSLQGVTEAFL. CDR3 DNA sequence: TGTGCCAGCAGTTACTCTCTACAGGGGGTGACTGAAGCTTTCCTT.